A selection of T cell receptor beta chains follows, all from one sample in a study of PD-L1 blockade in urothelial cancer. Some clones are missing from TCRdb's copy, which holds only in-frame ones; the method was immunoSEQ multiplex PCR. The sample shows around 110,000 clones, about 91% of them seen only once. This sample comprised PBMCs, obtained around atezolizumab (anti-PD-L1) treatment. The source is a man aged 55 to 70 with urothelial cancer. Both conserved end residues are part of each CDR3. The D gene is left open where the match is weak. Not all rows give a size; the values are once, few, many and, for expanded clones, a class.

size: .
D: TRBD2
V: TRBV7-3
J: TRBJ2-3
CDR3: CASSFGGGTDTQYF
DNA: TGTGCCAGCAGCTTCGGGGGGGGCACAGATACGCAGTATTTT

size: .
D: .
V: TRBV19
J: TRBJ1-5
CDR3: CASRPQGLDQPQHF
DNA: TGTGCCAGTAGACCTCAGGGGCTAGATCAGCCCCAGCATTTT

size: .
D: TRBD1
V: TRBV29-1
J: TRBJ2-1
CDR3: CSVELWTGDNEQFF
DNA: TGCAGCGTTGAACTGTGGACAGGGGACAATGAGCAGTTCTTC

size: .
D: TRBD1
V: TRBV6-5
J: TRBJ2-7
CDR3: CASKEDRLSYEQYF
DNA: TGTGCCAGCAAGGAGGACAGGCTCTCCTACGAGCAGTACTTC

size: .
D: TRBD1
V: TRBV29-1
J: TRBJ1-1
CDR3: CSVRQGLNTEAFF
DNA: TGCAGCGTTCGACAGGGTTTGAACACTGAAGCTTTCTTT

size: .
D: TRBD2
V: TRBV7-9
J: TRBJ2-3
CDR3: CASSNPSGSTDTQYF
DNA: TGTGCCAGCAGCAACCCTAGCGGGAGCACAGATACGCAGTATTTT

size: .
D: TRBD1
V: TRBV27
J: TRBJ2-7
CDR3: CASTETGGPSYEQYF
DNA: TGTGCCAGCACAGAAACAGGGGGCCCATCCTACGAGCAGTACTTC

size: .
D: TRBD1
V: TRBV6-1
J: TRBJ1-2
CDR3: CAATSGQGVYGYTF
DNA: TGTGCCGCCACCTCGGGACAGGGGGTTTATGGCTACACCTTC

size: .
D: TRBD1
V: TRBV5-1
J: TRBJ2-7
CDR3: CASSPGQGGNEQYF
DNA: TGCGCCAGCAGCCCGGGACAGGGGGGAAACGAGCAGTACTTC

size: .
D: .
V: TRBV18
J: TRBJ2-2
CDR3: CASHSGMATGELFF
DNA: TGTGCCTCCCACTCGGGGATGGCCACCGGGGAGCTGTTTTTT

size: .
D: .
V: TRBV25-1
J: TRBJ2-5
CDR3: CASLEGGGRETQYF
DNA: TGTGCCAGCCTCGAGGGAGGAGGCCGAGAGACCCAGTACTTC

size: .
D: .
V: TRBV21-1
J: TRBJ2-5
CDR3: CASPSGGGETQYF
DNA: TGTGCCAGCCCCTCGGGGGGCGGGGAGACCCAGTACTTC

size: .
D: .
V: TRBV7-2
J: TRBJ1-5
CDR3: CASSLVLTRGVQPQHF
DNA: TGTGCCAGCAGCTTAGTTCTTACCCGGGGAGTTCAGCCCCAGCATTTT

size: .
D: TRBD1
V: TRBV5-1
J: TRBJ1-5
CDR3: CASRGKTGQKFYQPQHF
DNA: TGCGCCAGCAGGGGTAAGACGGGACAGAAATTTTATCAGCCCCAGCATTTT

size: .
D: .
V: TRBV4-3
J: TRBJ1-5
CDR3: CASSQDGNGNQPQHF
DNA: TGCGCCAGCAGCCAAGACGGGAACGGCAATCAGCCCCAGCATTTT

size: .
D: TRBD1
V: TRBV6-1
J: TRBJ2-5
CDR3: CASTSRGPQETQYF
DNA: TGTGCCAGTACGAGCAGGGGGCCACAAGAGACCCAGTACTTC

size: .
D: .
V: TRBV9
J: TRBJ2-7
CDR3: CASSATGGFNEQYF
DNA: TGTGCCAGCAGCGCCACTGGGGGCTTTAACGAGCAGTACTTC

size: .
D: .
V: TRBV6-5
J: TRBJ2-5
CDR3: CASKRLETQYF
DNA: TGTGCCAGCAAAAGACTGGAGACCCAGTACTTC

size: .
D: .
V: TRBV6-5
J: TRBJ2-3
CDR3: CASRQGVDTQYF
DNA: TGTGCCAGCAGGCAGGGCGTAGATACGCAGTATTTT

size: .
D: TRBD1
V: TRBV5-4
J: TRBJ2-1
CDR3: CASSLLNRDRDRNEQFF
DNA: TGTGCCAGCAGCTTGCTAAACCGGGACAGGGATAGGAATGAGCAGTTCTTC

size: .
D: TRBD2
V: TRBV6-1
J: TRBJ2-5
CDR3: CASSRPGLEETQYF
DNA: TGTGCCAGCAGTCGCCCGGGACTAGAAGAGACCCAGTACTTC

size: .
D: TRBD1
V: TRBV29-1
J: TRBJ1-2
CDR3: CSTSVGTGDGYTF
DNA: TGCAGCACGTCCGTTGGGACAGGAGATGGCTACACCTTC

size: .
D: .
V: TRBV6-6
J: TRBJ1-2
CDR3: CASSYGGDYGYTF
DNA: TGTGCCAGCAGTTACGGGGGGGACTATGGCTACACCTTC

size: .
D: TRBD2
V: TRBV4-1
J: TRBJ2-1
CDR3: CASSQGAGLYNEQFF
DNA: TGCGCCAGCAGCCAGGGAGCGGGACTCTACAATGAGCAGTTCTTC

size: .
D: TRBD1
V: TRBV10-2
J: TRBJ1-4
CDR3: CASSGDRVDEKLFF
DNA: TGCGCCAGCAGTGGTGACAGGGTGGATGAAAAACTGTTTTTT

size: .
D: .
V: TRBV30
J: TRBJ2-1
CDR3: CAWSELVSVLNEQFF
DNA: TGTGCCTGGAGTGAGCTAGTCAGTGTGCTAAATGAGCAGTTCTTC

size: .
D: .
V: TRBV19
J: TRBJ1-1
CDR3: CASRDGTPNTEAFF
DNA: TGTGCCAGTAGGGATGGGACACCGAACACTGAAGCTTTCTTT

size: .
D: TRBD2
V: TRBV7-2
J: TRBJ2-3
CDR3: CASSLAGGLDTQYF
DNA: TGTGCCAGCAGCCTAGCGGGGGGGCTAGATACGCAGTATTTT

size: few
D: .
V: TRBV7-9
J: TRBJ2-4
CDR3: CASSLLRRDTKNIQYF
DNA: TGTGCCAGCAGCTTATTGCGACGAGACACCAAAAACATTCAGTACTTC

size: .
D: TRBD1
V: TRBV7-8
J: TRBJ2-5
CDR3: CASSSGTGDRETQYF
DNA: TGTGCCAGCAGCTCCGGGACAGGGGACCGGGAGACCCAGTACTTC

size: .
D: TRBD2
V: TRBV18
J: TRBJ2-3
CDR3: CASSGGLEDTQYF
DNA: TGTGCCAGCTCAGGCGGACTAGAGGATACGCAGTATTTT

size: .
D: TRBD2
V: TRBV9
J: TRBJ2-3
CDR3: CASSVYSFNSGLSTDTQYF
DNA: TGTGCCAGCAGCGTATATTCTTTTAATAGCGGGCTTAGCACAGATACGCAGTATTTT

size: few
D: .
V: TRBV21-1
J: TRBJ1-2
CDR3: CASSARDRVVVAGYTF
DNA: TGTGCCAGCAGCGCCCGGGACAGGGTTGTTGTGGCTGGCTACACCTTC

size: .
D: .
V: TRBV7-2
J: TRBJ2-6
CDR3: CASRYSGANVLTF
DNA: TGTGCCAGCAGGTACTCTGGGGCCAACGTCCTGACTTTC

size: once
D: .
V: TRBV28
J: TRBJ2-7
CDR3: CASSPRGGHGLEQYF
DNA: TGTGCCAGCAGTCCCCGAGGGGGTCATGGCCTCGAGCAGTACTTC

size: .
D: TRBD1
V: TRBV5-1
J: TRBJ2-2
CDR3: CASSRTGETGELFF
DNA: TGCGCCAGCAGCAGGACAGGGGAAACCGGGGAGCTGTTTTTT

size: .
D: TRBD2
V: TRBV5-4
J: TRBJ2-5
CDR3: CASSLETSGPQETQYF
DNA: TGTGCCAGCAGCTTGGAGACTAGCGGACCCCAAGAGACCCAGTACTTC

size: once
D: TRBD2
V: TRBV30
J: TRBJ2-3
CDR3: CAWSEPRSGRSDTQYF
DNA: TGTGCCTGGAGTGAGCCCCGAAGCGGGAGATCAGATACGCAGTATTTT

size: .
D: .
V: TRBV11-2
J: TRBJ1-3
CDR3: CASRKGALDSGNTIYF
DNA: TGTGCCAGCAGAAAAGGGGCCCTGGACTCTGGAAACACCATATATTTT

size: .
D: .
V: TRBV18
J: TRBJ2-2
CDR3: CASSPRNGELFF
DNA: TGTGCCAGCTCACCACGTAACGGGGAGCTGTTTTTT

size: .
D: .
V: TRBV28
J: TRBJ2-1
CDR3: CASSTTRDNEQFF
DNA: TGTGCCAGCAGTACAACCAGGGACAATGAGCAGTTCTTC

size: once
D: .
V: TRBV28
J: TRBJ2-1
CDR3: CASSYMESYNEQFF
DNA: TGTGCCAGCAGTTATATGGAGTCCTACAATGAGCAGTTCTTC

size: .
D: TRBD2
V: TRBV4-2
J: TRBJ2-7
CDR3: CASSHGSGESSYEQYF
DNA: TGTGCCAGCAGCCATGGTAGCGGGGAGAGCTCCTACGAGCAGTACTTC

size: .
D: TRBD1
V: TRBV7-6
J: TRBJ2-3
CDR3: CASSLLQGTDTQYF
DNA: TGTGCCAGCAGCTTGCTACAGGGGACAGATACGCAGTATTTT

size: once
D: .
V: TRBV21-1
J: TRBJ2-4
CDR3: CASSRRDREDKNIQYF
DNA: TGTGCCAGCAGCAGGAGGGACAGAGAAGACAAAAACATTCAGTACTTC

size: .
D: TRBD1
V: TRBV6-5
J: TRBJ2-4
CDR3: CASSPGQGNIQYF
DNA: TGTGCCAGCAGCCCGGGACAGGGAAACATTCAGTACTTC

size: once
D: .
V: TRBV4-1
J: TRBJ2-6
CDR3: CASSQDNRNGANVLTF
DNA: TGCGCCAGCAGCCAAGATAACAGGAATGGGGCCAACGTCCTGACTTTC

size: .
D: .
V: TRBV5-1
J: TRBJ1-2
CDR3: CASSSTGTPEGGYTF
DNA: TGCGCCAGCAGCTCCACCGGGACTCCTGAGGGAGGCTACACCTTC

size: once
D: TRBD1
V: TRBV27
J: TRBJ2-6
CDR3: CASSFLQGASGANVLTF
DNA: TGTGCCAGCAGTTTTCTTCAGGGGGCGTCTGGGGCCAACGTCCTGACTTTC

size: once
D: .
V: TRBV18
J: TRBJ2-2
CDR3: CASSPPSGPVAGELFF
DNA: TGTGCCAGCTCACCACCGAGCGGGCCGGTGGCCGGGGAGCTGTTTTTT

size: .
D: TRBD2
V: TRBV11-2
J: TRBJ2-2
CDR3: CASSLAGTSGGAKTGELFF
DNA: TGTGCCAGCAGCTTAGCGGGGACTAGCGGGGGGGCGAAAACCGGGGAGCTGTTTTTT

size: .
D: .
V: TRBV7-9
J: TRBJ2-7
CDR3: CASSLARRQSNEQYF
DNA: TGTGCCAGCAGCTTAGCGCGGCGACAGTCCAACGAGCAGTACTTC

size: .
D: TRBD1
V: TRBV7-2
J: TRBJ1-2
CDR3: CASSAPGQGAPGYGYTF
DNA: TGTGCCAGCAGCGCCCCGGGACAGGGGGCGCCGGGCTATGGCTACACCTTC

size: .
D: TRBD2
V: TRBV7-3
J: TRBJ2-3
CDR3: CASSFAGGTDTQYF
DNA: TGTGCCAGCAGCTTTGCGGGGGGAACAGATACGCAGTATTTT

size: .
D: .
V: TRBV19
J: TRBJ1-2
CDR3: CASTGSLGNYGYTF
DNA: TGTGCCAGTACCGGGAGTTTGGGAAACTATGGCTACACCTTC

size: once
D: TRBD1
V: TRBV28
J: TRBJ2-7
CDR3: CASSLAPGQGRNEQYF
DNA: TGTGCCAGCAGTTTAGCCCCCGGACAGGGGCGCAACGAGCAGTACTTC